A selection of T cell receptor beta chains follows, all from one sample in a study of cytomegalovirus exposure and HLA in healthy donors. The table came from immunoSEQ multiplex PCR; TCRdb's copy has only in-frame clones and leaves some out. This sample has 150,000 to 200,000 clones, with 84% found just once. Material for sequencing was PBMCs. These receptors came from a man aged 18-30 years in good health and CMV-seropositive. The conserved cysteine and the conserved F or W are not part of the CDR3 here. Where a row states a size, it is once, few, many or the class of an expanded clone; other rows omit it.

cdr3_aa: ASSLELAGAEETQY; v_call: TRBV5-8; j_call: TRBJ2-5; clone_size: NA
cdr3_aa: ASSLGEGVGSETQY; v_call: TRBV5-1; j_call: TRBJ2-5; clone_size: once
cdr3_aa: ASSPTGGPYNEQF; v_call: TRBV18; j_call: TRBJ2-1; clone_size: NA
cdr3_aa: SVRDRGGTEAF; v_call: TRBV29-1; j_call: TRBJ1-1; clone_size: NA
cdr3_aa: ASSQGTGGWGNGYT; v_call: TRBV4-3; j_call: TRBJ1-2; clone_size: NA
cdr3_aa: ASSQGVRFSYEQY; v_call: TRBV4-3; j_call: TRBJ2-7; clone_size: NA
cdr3_aa: ASSTRTGVKTQY; v_call: TRBV28; j_call: TRBJ2-5; clone_size: NA
cdr3_aa: ASSLDGTGGHNEQF; v_call: TRBV7-9; j_call: TRBJ2-1; clone_size: NA
cdr3_aa: ASSSRGTGEGEKLF; v_call: TRBV13; j_call: TRBJ1-4; clone_size: NA
cdr3_aa: ASSRPQGADNEKLF; v_call: TRBV6-6; j_call: TRBJ1-4; clone_size: NA
cdr3_aa: ASRGWTGTDEQF; v_call: TRBV27; j_call: TRBJ2-1; clone_size: NA
cdr3_aa: ASSFPGLAGLQTDTQY; v_call: TRBV19; j_call: TRBJ2-3; clone_size: NA
cdr3_aa: ASSLGLAQSSYNEQF; v_call: TRBV7-6; j_call: TRBJ2-1; clone_size: NA
cdr3_aa: ASGGGTGELF; v_call: TRBV28; j_call: TRBJ2-2; clone_size: NA
cdr3_aa: ASSSIRRAQY; v_call: TRBV28; j_call: TRBJ2-3; clone_size: NA
cdr3_aa: ASSPPSTDTQY; v_call: TRBV2; j_call: TRBJ2-3; clone_size: NA
cdr3_aa: ASSSAERGDTQY; v_call: TRBV7-9; j_call: TRBJ2-3; clone_size: NA
cdr3_aa: ASSRGQTPSDTQY; v_call: TRBV7-9; j_call: TRBJ2-3; clone_size: NA
cdr3_aa: ASSLGVFKFAGEETQY; v_call: TRBV5-6; j_call: TRBJ2-5; clone_size: once
cdr3_aa: ASSALAGFGYEQY; v_call: TRBV6-1; j_call: TRBJ2-7; clone_size: NA
cdr3_aa: ASSLWEGGSYEQY; v_call: TRBV27; j_call: TRBJ2-7; clone_size: NA
cdr3_aa: ASSGGVNTDTQY; v_call: TRBV27; j_call: TRBJ2-3; clone_size: NA
cdr3_aa: ASSLSQVLPNTGELF; v_call: TRBV7-6; j_call: TRBJ2-2; clone_size: NA
cdr3_aa: ASSLGGGQETQY; v_call: TRBV7-2; j_call: TRBJ2-5; clone_size: few
cdr3_aa: ASSEGLAGGPTTDTQY; v_call: TRBV6-1; j_call: TRBJ2-3; clone_size: NA
cdr3_aa: ASSDSGAGSYEQY; v_call: TRBV6-1; j_call: TRBJ2-7; clone_size: NA
cdr3_aa: ASSLGSRGVGTGELF; v_call: TRBV5-4; j_call: TRBJ2-2; clone_size: NA
cdr3_aa: ASSSGRVETQY; v_call: TRBV7-2; j_call: TRBJ2-5; clone_size: NA
cdr3_aa: ASSSTGGGETQY; v_call: TRBV5-4; j_call: TRBJ2-5; clone_size: NA
cdr3_aa: ASSPNGNTIY; v_call: TRBV7-9; j_call: TRBJ1-3; clone_size: NA
cdr3_aa: ASSPPRGMEDTQY; v_call: TRBV18; j_call: TRBJ2-3; clone_size: NA
cdr3_aa: AKNDRGYNEQF; v_call: TRBV9; j_call: TRBJ2-1; clone_size: NA
cdr3_aa: ASSQDRGEGHNEQF; v_call: TRBV4-3; j_call: TRBJ2-1; clone_size: few